Listed here are 7 T cell receptor beta chains from one sample, sequenced in a study of blood T cell repertoires in COVID-19. Generated by immunoSEQ multiplex PCR, the TCRdb table keeps only in-frame clones and is missing some. The data show about 270,000 clones, under 95% seen once. The sample taken for sequencing was PBMCs or T cells enriched from blood (not recorded which). The receptors derive from a man aged 35-49 years who had been exposed to COVID-19.

The chain uses TRBV27 and TRBJ2-1; 8 bases align to TRBD2. J lost 2 bases, V lost 3 bases, and 3 bases had no gene match. The V gene's germline CDR1 is MNHEY and CDR2 SMNVEV (reference sequence). CDR3 length: 15 residues. In nucleotides, the CDR3 is TGTGCCAGCAGTTTGACTAGCGACGCCTACAATGAGCAGTTCTTC. Protein sequence: CASSLTSDAYNEQFF.

This chain uses TRBV12-3 or TRBV12-4 with TRBJ2-7; TRBD2 might be the D (6 bases). Trimming left V 8 bases short and J 4 bases short, with 15 bases between. This CDR3 spans 13 amino acids. The CDR3 is CASSLGGLYEQYF. The CDR3, as DNA: TGTGCCAGCTCCCTTGGGGGGTTGTACGAGCAGTACTTC.

The chain links TRBV29-1 to TRBJ2-5; tentative D call: TRBD2 (5 bases). Germline V gene data show CDR1 as SQVTM and CDR2 as ANQGSEA. V was pared by 0 bases and J by 2 bases, with 7 bases between. The CDR3 spans 13 residues. The CDR3 is CSVEEPGQETQYF. In DNA, the CDR3 is TGCAGCGTTGAAGAGCCGGGGCAAGAGACCCAGTACTTC.

The V gene is TRBV9, the J gene TRBJ1-1; 7 bases are shared with TRBD1. J lost 0 bases, V lost 1 base, and 3 bases had no gene match. Germline assignment: CDR1 SGDLS and CDR2 YYNGEE. The CDR3 totals 15 residues. CDR3 nucleotides: TGTGCCAGCAGCGTAATAACAGGGGTGAACACTGAAGCTTTCTTT. Its protein is CASSVITGVNTEAFF.

The chain carries TRBV14 and TRBJ2-1; D perhaps matches TRBD2 (6 bases). The V gene's germline CDR1 is SGHDN and CDR2 FVKESK. This CDR3 is built from 15 residues. V gave up 4 bases and J gave up 6 bases, with 16 bases separating them. CDR3: CASSPYMTEGNEQFF. In DNA, the CDR3 is TGTGCCAGCAGCCCCTATATGACGGAGGGCAATGAGCAGTTCTTC.

This clone has only one observation. The chain recombines TRBV5-6 with TRBJ1-2; a possible D gene is TRBD1 (6 bases). In germline, CDR1 is SGHDT, CDR2 YYEEEE. Trimming shortened V by 4 bases and J by 5 bases, and 21 bases separated the two germline ends. The CDR3 consists of 16 residues. Written as DNA, the CDR3 is TGTGCCAGCAGCGGGAGGGTTTTAGGGACAACGTATGGCTACACCTTC. This codes for CASSGRVLGTTYGYTF. Full variable domain (missing parts from reference TRBV5-6 and TRBJ1-2): DAGVTQSPTHLIKTRGQQVTLRCSPKSGHDTVSWYQQALGQGPQFIFQYYEEEERQRGNFPDRFSGHQFPNYSSELNVNALLLGDSALYLCASSGRVLGTTYGYTFGSGTRLTVV.

Regarding this clone: This CDR3 is also generated by other DNA sequences in the sample. The chain links TRBV27 to TRBJ1-1, with D possibly matching TRBD1 (5 bases). The germline V gene has CDR1 MNHEY and CDR2 SMNVEV (reference sequence). V dropped 3 bases and J dropped 2 bases, with 10 bases sitting between them. The CDR3 contains 14 residues. The CDR3 region has the DNA TGTGCCAGCAGTTTCGGGACTAGAAACACTGAAGCTTTCTTT. This translates into CASSFGTRNTEAFF.